These 28 T cell receptor beta chains were sequenced from one sample in a study of beta chain features in type 1 diabetes. Reverse transcribing all isolated RNA meant expressed TCRB transcripts were sequenced. Clones were sequenced by immunoSEQ multiplex PCR, and TCRdb holds only the in-frame ones, with some missing. The table records 130,000 to 150,000 clones, roughly 7.2% of them present only once. The specimen sequenced was central memory CD4+ T cells from blood. These receptors originate from a woman aged 30 to 39 in good health.

This sequence joins TRBV11-2 and TRBJ1-1, with TRBD1 identical over 9 bases. The CDR3 covers 14 residues. With 5 bases clipped from V and 4 bases from J, the junction kept 5 bases outside the gene matches. Germline assignment: CDR1 SGHAT and CDR2 FQNNGV. The CDR3 sequence: CASSRDREGTEAFF. The CDR3 DNA follows: TGTGCCAGCAGCAGGGACAGGGAGGGCACTGAAGCTTTCTTT.

In nucleotides, the CDR3 is TGTGCCAGCAGCTTTATACAGGGGGCAGCTAGTGGCTACACCTTC. Translated, it gives CASSFIQGAASGYTF. The rearrangement uses TRBV11-2 and TRBJ1-2, with 9 nucleotides matching TRBD1. The J segment lost 7 bases and the V segment lost 3 bases, leaving 9 bases of the junction unmatched. The CDR3 is 15 residues long. CDR1 and CDR2 (germline): SGHAT, FQNNGV. The whole variable domain, filled in from reference TRBV11-2 and TRBJ1-2, reads EAGVAQSPRYKIIEKRQSVAFWCNPISGHATLYWYQQILGQGPKLLIQFQNNGVVDDSQLPKDRFSAERLKGVDSTLKIQPAKLEDSAVYLCASSFIQGAASGYTFGSGTRLTVV.

This clone occurred a few times. The V and J genes are TRBV7-2 and TRBJ2-7; 15 nucleotides agree with TRBD2. The CDR3 sequence is 15 residues long. Germline CDR1 is SGHTA and CDR2 is FQGNSA. Trimming cost V 5 bases and J 9 bases; bases outside gene matches: 8. The DNA of the CDR3 is TGTGCCAGCAGCACCCGGACTAGCGGGAGGGCTCCGCAGTACTTC. The encoded protein is CASSTRTSGRAPQYF.

The chain couples TRBV29-1 to TRBJ2-7, with 14 bases matching TRBD2. The CDR3 is 15 amino acids. Germline V gene sequence: CDR1 SQVTM, CDR2 ANQGSEA. V trimming: 4 bases; J trimming: 4 bases; junction bases outside the gene matches: 6. CDR3 sequence (DNA): TGCAGCGTTGGACTAGCGGGAGGGCCCGGTTACGAGCAGTACTTC. Its translation: CSVGLAGGPGYEQYF.

This clone was seen repeatedly, ten times or more. This chain joins TRBV13 and TRBJ1-5; tentative D call: TRBD1 (6 bases). V was shortened by 2 bases and J by 2 bases, with 7 bases between the two germline ends. The CDR3 consists of 14 residues. Germline V CDR1 and CDR2: PRHDT, FYEKMQ (reference sequence). The CDR3 here is CASSLQGRNQPQHF. The CDR3 bases are TGTGCCAGCAGCTTACAGGGGCGCAATCAGCCCCAGCATTTT.

The chain joins TRBV27 to TRBJ2-1; D may be TRBD2 (6 bases). V dropped 6 bases and J dropped 0 bases, with 12 bases sitting between them. Germline CDR1 is MNHEY and CDR2 is SMNVEV (reference sequence). The CDR3 is made up of 15 amino acids. The CDR3 sequence is CASRRPGVSYNEQFF. CDR3 DNA sequence: TGTGCCAGCAGGCGCCCGGGAGTCTCCTACAATGAGCAGTTCTTC.

This clone was seen a few times. The chain joins TRBV7-8 to TRBJ2-2, with D possibly matching TRBD1 (6 bases). Trimming took off 5 bases at V and 5 bases at J, with 24 bases between the two ends. This CDR3 is built from 18 residues. Germline CDR1 reads SGHVS; CDR2 reads FQNEAQ. The CDR3 nucleotides read TGTGCCAGCAGCCTCAGGGACATAACCTCGACGGCGACCGGGGAGCTGTTTTTT. Its translation: CASSLRDITSTATGELFF.

This clone was detected a few times. This chain joins TRBV7-2 and TRBJ2-3; D is ambiguous. V dropped 4 bases and J dropped 0 bases, with 23 bases sitting between them. Germline lookup yields CDR1 SGHTA and CDR2 FQGNSA. CDR3 size: 19 residues. The CDR3 DNA sequence: TGTGCCAGCAGCTCTATAATGGCAACAGATTTCATGAGCACAGATACGCAGTATTTT. This sequence encodes CASSSIMATDFMSTDTQYF.

The chain has TRBV25-1 and TRBJ2-1; D is undetermined. V was clipped by 0 bases and J by 9 bases, with 12 bases between them. Germline-derived CDR1 and CDR2 are MGHDK and SYGVNS. The CDR3 contains 14 residues. The DNA of the CDR3 is TGTGCCAGCAGTGAATACTATGAGGCCTCTGAGCAGTTCTTC. This sequence encodes CASSEYYEASEQFF.

In its sample, this clone was seen a few times. The chain uses TRBV19 and TRBJ1-5; D uncertain. Germline-derived CDR1 and CDR2 are LNHDA and SQIVND (reference sequence). V lost 5 bases and J lost 9, with 11 bases in between. CDR3 size: 12 residues. In DNA form, the CDR3 reads TGTGCCAGTAGTGTTAGAGTTGGGCCCCAGCATTTT. This encodes CASSVRVGPQHF. The full variable domain, its missing parts supplied by reference TRBV19 and TRBJ1-5, is DGGITQSPKYLFRKEGQNVTLSCEQNLNHDAMYWYRQDPGQGLRLIYYSQIVNDFQKGDIAEGYSVSREKKESFPLTVTSAQKNPTAFYLCASSVRVGPQHFGDGTRLSIL.

The gene calls are TRBV6-6 and TRBJ1-4; maybe TRBD1 (5 bases). Germline CDR1 reads MNHNY; CDR2 reads SVGAGI (reference sequence). This CDR3 region has 16 residues. V lost 0 bases to trimming and J lost 2 bases, with 10 bases between them. Written as DNA, the CDR3 is TGTGCCAGCAGTTACTCGAGTGGGGCGACTAATGAAAAACTGTTTTTT. It codes for CASSYSSGATNEKLFF.

The chain carries TRBV11-2 and TRBJ1-5; possible D gene TRBD1, 5 bases. This CDR3 has 14 residues. The germline V gene has CDR1 SGHAT and CDR2 FQNNGV. The V end was cut by 3 bases, the J end by 5 bases, with 11 bases between. The CDR3 reads CASSFGGGDQPQHF. CDR3 coding DNA: TGTGCCAGCAGCTTTGGTGGGGGGGATCAGCCCCAGCATTTT.

The genes are TRBV6-1 and TRBJ2-3, with 7 bases aligning to TRBD1. After removal of 6 bases from V and 3 bases from J, the junction contained 6 bases not matched to a gene. The CDR3 is 14 amino acids. Germline-derived CDR1 and CDR2 are MNHNS and SASEGT. The CDR3 DNA sequence: TGTGCCAGCAGAGACAGGGTCGTGACAGATACGCAGTATTTT. Its protein product is CASRDRVVTDTQYF.

This clone was recorded a few times. The V gene is TRBV9, the J gene TRBJ2-1; 14 bases agree with TRBD2. This CDR3 comprises 19 residues. Trimming removed 1 base from V and 2 bases from J; junction bases left unmatched: 8. CDR1 is SGDLS and CDR2 is YYNGEE in the germline V gene. The CDR3, as DNA: TGTGCCAGCAGCGTATCAGGGACTAGCGGGAGCCCCACCTACAATGAGCAGTTCTTC. Encoded protein: CASSVSGTSGSPTYNEQFF.

This clone was counted only a few times. This chain joins TRBV5-1 and TRBJ1-2; a possible D gene is TRBD1 (6 bases). This CDR3 region has 14 residues. Germline values: CDR1 SGHRS, CDR2 YFSETQ. Between the trimmed V and J ends, which lost 0 bases and 6 bases, there was a span of 12 bases. Here the CDR3 reads CASSLDGNRDGYTF. For the CDR3, the DNA is TGCGCCAGCAGCTTGGATGGGAACAGGGATGGCTACACCTTC.

The chain uses TRBV11-2 and TRBJ2-7; weak D call: TRBD1 (7 bases). CDR1 SGHAT and CDR2 FQNNGV come from the germline V gene. The CDR3 has 15 amino acids. V was pared by 1 base and J by 2 bases, with 12 bases between. The chain's CDR3 is CASSLAAGQPYEQYF. The CDR3 coding sequence is TGTGCCAGCAGCTTAGCCGCGGGACAGCCCTACGAGCAGTACTTC.

This clone was detected only a few times. The same CDR3 is also encoded by other DNA sequences in this sample. The chain recombines TRBV5-1 with TRBJ2-5; tentative D call: TRBD1 (5 bases). Trimming removed 1 base from V and 5 bases from J, with 12 bases in between. The CDR3 has 14 amino acids. CDR1 and CDR2 (germline): SGHRS, YFSETQ. CDR3 residues: CASSLSTGLETQYF. The DNA of the CDR3 is TGCGCCAGCAGCTTGTCAACAGGATTGGAGACCCAGTACTTC.

The sample holds many counts of this clone. A junction end diverges from the germline sequence, so it may reflect a read error. This sequence joins TRBV28 and TRBJ2-1; unclear D gene. CDR1 MDHEN and CDR2 SYDVKM come from the germline V gene. The CDR3 runs 11 residues. In nucleotides, the CDR3 is TGTGCCAGCAGTTCCTACGATGAGCAGTTCTTC. It yields the protein CASSSYDEQFF.

This clone was seen at least ten times. The V and J genes are TRBV4-2 and TRBJ2-7; 11 bases are a match to TRBD2. V dropped 4 bases and J dropped 2; count of bases not matched to a gene: 7. CDR3 length: 16 residues. From germline, CDR1 is LGHNA and CDR2 YNFKEQ. CDR3 nucleotides: TGTGCCAGCAGCCCAGCGGAGACTAGCGGGACCTACGAGCAGTACTTC. Its translation: CASSPAETSGTYEQYF.

This chain links TRBV29-1 with TRBJ2-1; possibly TRBD2 for D (6 bases). In germline, CDR1 is SQVTM, CDR2 ANQGSEA. Trimming took off 3 bases at V and 6 bases at J, with 21 bases between the two ends. The CDR3 is 16 residues long. DNA of the CDR3: TGCAGCGTTGATGGACGGCGGGGCCGAAAATCCAATGAGCAGTTCTTC. It yields the protein CSVDGRRGRKSNEQFF.

The table lists this clone with many counts. Written as DNA, the CDR3 is TGTGCCAGCAGACCTACTAGTTACGAGCAGTACTTC. Translating it yields CASRPTSYEQYF. This sequence joins TRBV6-6 and TRBJ2-7, with D maybe TRBD2 (5 bases). The CDR3 consists of 12 residues. V was clipped by 6 bases and J by 4 bases, with 10 bases between them. Germline loops: CDR1 MNHNY, CDR2 SVGAGI (reference sequence).

The gene calls are TRBV11-2 and TRBJ1-1, with 8 bases identical to TRBD1. The CDR3 totals 14 residues. The V segment lost 5 bases and the J segment 4 bases; nucleotides outside the gene matches: 6. Germline-derived CDR1 and CDR2 are SGHAT and FQNNGV. In DNA, the CDR3 is TGTGCCAGCAGCCTTCAGGGGGCGGTCACTGAAGCTTTCTTT. Translated: CASSLQGAVTEAFF.

In this sample, this clone turned up a few times. This sequence joins TRBV28 and TRBJ1-2; no definite D call. Germline V gives CDR1 MDHEN, CDR2 SYDVKM. Between the trimmed V and J ends, which lost 5 bases and 7 bases, there was a span of 11 bases. The CDR3 loop spans 12 amino acids. CDR3: CASSPANGGYTF. As DNA, the CDR3 is TGTGCCAGCAGTCCAGCGAATGGTGGCTACACCTTC.

This clone was seen more than once but under ten times. V gene TRBV6-5 combines with J gene TRBJ2-2, with 11 bases identical to TRBD2. Trimming removed 3 bases from V and 5 bases from J; junction bases left unmatched: 5. The CDR3 sequence is 16 residues long. From germline, CDR1 is MNHEY and CDR2 SVGAGI. The CDR3 is CASSYLRTSGTGELFF. CDR3 bases: TGTGCCAGCAGTTATTTAAGGACTAGCGGGACCGGGGAGCTGTTTTTT.

J is TRBJ1-1 and V is TRBV7-2, with TRBD1 matching 8 bases. The CDR3 spans 15 residues. With V trimmed by 4 bases and J by 2 bases, 6 bases remained unmatched. Germline V gene data show CDR1 as SGHTA and CDR2 as FQGNSA. The CDR3 nucleotides read TGTGCCAGCAGCTCGTATGGACAGGGAAACACTGAAGCTTTCTTT. Translation: CASSSYGQGNTEAFF.

This clone has just a few counts. The chain joins TRBV28 to TRBJ2-2; D perhaps matches TRBD2 (5 bases). CDR1 and CDR2 from the germline V gene are MDHEN and SYDVKM. The CDR3 sequence is 16 residues long. V was cut by 5 bases and J by 3 bases, with 16 bases left in between. This CDR3 is CASSLPTRSDTGELFF. CDR3 in DNA: TGTGCCAGCAGTCTCCCTACTAGATCGGACACCGGGGAGCTGTTTTTT.

This clone was counted only a few times. The CDR3 loop is CASSQGGMSVNEQFF. The DNA of the CDR3 is TGTGCCAGCAGCCAGGGCGGGATGAGTGTGAATGAGCAGTTCTTC. The chain recombines TRBV4-2 with TRBJ2-1; a possible D gene is TRBD2 (6 bases). The V and J ends lost 3 bases and 7 bases respectively, with 16 bases between them. CDR3 length equals 15 residues. Germline loops: CDR1 LGHNA, CDR2 YNFKEQ.

This clone was recorded a few times. The rearrangement joins TRBV7-3 to TRBJ2-7; tentative D call: TRBD2 (5 bases). Germline V gene sequence: CDR1 SGHTA, CDR2 FQGTGA. CDR3 size: 13 residues. V was shortened by 2 bases and J by 6 bases, with 11 bases between the two germline ends. The CDR3 sequence: CASSLVPSGEQYF. The CDR3 nucleotides read TGTGCCAGCAGCTTAGTCCCCAGCGGCGAGCAGTACTTC.